The entry below gives a single T cell receptor beta chain sequence along with its context. The CDR3 is 20 amino acids. Germline lookup yields CDR1 LNHDA and CDR2 SQIVND (reference sequence). With 3 bases clipped from V and 3 bases from J, the junction kept 16 bases outside the gene matches. This entry comes from a study of cytomegalovirus exposure and HLA in healthy donors. Measured with immunoSEQ multiplex PCR; TCRdb has only the in-frame clones, and not every one. The data contain approximately 59,000 clones, 80% to 95% of them singletons. This TCR was sampled from a man aged 18 to 30 in good health and CMV-seropositive. This chain links TRBV19 with TRBJ2-3; 12 bases fit TRBD2. Sequencing was done on a sample of PBMCs. CDR3 sequence: CASSILPWTSGANGTDTQYF. As DNA, the CDR3 is TGTGCCAGTAGTATTCTTCCTTGGACTAGCGGGGCGAACGGGACAGATACGCAGTATTTT.